The 19 T cell receptor beta chains in this list originate from one sample, sequenced in a study of early T cells in non-severe SARS-CoV-2 infection. MiXCR, run by TCRdb on the 5' RACE reads, gives a single entry per CDR3 protein. The table includes tens of thousands of distinct CDR3 sequences, roughly 5% detected once. The specimen was whole blood. The receptors come from an adult who was a healthcare worker with PCR-confirmed SARS-CoV-2 infection or an uninfected control (not recorded which).

This clonotype was detected only a few times. This chain links TRBV27 with TRBJ2-6, with D uncertain. Per the germline V gene, CDR1 is MNHEY and CDR2 is SMNVEV (reference sequence). The CDR3 spans 14 residues. Trimming removed 5 bases from V and 0 bases from J, with 5 bases in between. As DNA, the CDR3 is TGTGCCAGCAGTCTCCTCTCTGGGGCCAACGTCCTGACTTTC. Protein product: CASSLLSGANVLTF.

This clonotype was seen repeatedly, ten times or more. V and J are TRBV16 and TRBJ1-2; D unresolved. V was trimmed by 4 bases and J by 4 bases, leaving 13 bases between them. Germline V gives CDR1 KGHSY, CDR2 FQNENV. The CDR3 spans 14 residues. Here the CDR3 DNA reads TGTGCCAGCAGCCTCAGGACGGCTGGCTATGGCTACACCTTC. Its translation: CASSLRTAGYGYTF.

This chain links TRBV2 with TRBJ2-1, with D possibly TRBD1 on 5 matching bases. CDR1 is SNHLY and CDR2 is FYNNEI in the germline V gene. The CDR3 runs 15 residues. V lost 0 bases to trimming and J lost 4 bases, with 10 bases between them. The CDR3 loop reads CASSEAPQGYNEQFF. For the CDR3, the DNA is TGTGCCAGCAGTGAAGCGCCCCAGGGTTACAATGAGCAGTTCTTC. Drawing the rest from reference TRBV2 and TRBJ2-1, the complete variable domain is EPEVTQTPSHQVTQMGQEVILRCVPISNHLYFYWYRQILGQKVEFLVSFYNNEISEKSEIFDDQFSVERPDGSNFTLKIRSTKLEDSAMYFCASSEAPQGYNEQFFGPGTRLTVL.

This clonotype has just a few counts. The genes are TRBV9 and TRBJ2-7; D gene uncertain. The germline gives CDR1 SGDLS, CDR2 YYNGEE. CDR3 size: 14 residues. The V gene lost 0 bases and the J gene lost 0 bases, with 7 bases spanning the gap. As DNA, the CDR3 is TGTGCCAGCAGCGTAGATGGGAACTCCTACGAGCAGTACTTC. Translating gives CASSVDGNSYEQYF.

This clonotype was counted many times. The chain joins TRBV18 to TRBJ2-5; D gene unclear. The CDR3 totals 17 residues. Trimming removed 4 bases at V and 2 bases at J, with 20 bases between. Germline V gene sequence: CDR1 KGHSH, CDR2 LQKENI. The CDR3 loop reads CASSLSPQLDAQETQYF. The CDR3 bases are TGTGCCAGCTCACTTTCCCCCCAATTGGATGCGCAAGAGACCCAGTACTTC.

This clonotype has a count of ten or more. V and J are TRBV19 and TRBJ2-3; 9 bases agree with TRBD2. The germline V gene encodes CDR1 LNHDA and CDR2 SQIVND (reference sequence). There are 16 residues in the CDR3. V shed 3 bases, J shed 1 base, and the junction held 5 bases outside the gene matches. CDR3 bases: TGTGCCAGTAGTATTGTAGCGGGGGCGGGCACAGATACGCAGTATTTT. Its protein product is CASSIVAGAGTDTQYF.

The CDR3 protein is CASSYASSGEETQYF. As DNA, the CDR3 is TGTGCCAGCAGTTACGCCAGTAGCGGGGAAGAGACCCAGTACTTC. The gene calls are TRBV6-6 and TRBJ2-5; 8 bases agree with TRBD2. V gave up 2 bases and J gave up 3 bases; unmatched junction bases: 5. The germline V gene encodes CDR1 MNHNY and CDR2 SVGAGI (reference sequence). This CDR3 comprises 15 residues.

This clonotype was seen at least ten times. The rearrangement uses TRBV29-1 and TRBJ2-3; 9 bases align to TRBD1. The CDR3 contains 13 residues. J lost 4 bases, V lost 7 bases, and 6 bases had no gene match. Germline V gene sequence: CDR1 SQVTM, CDR2 ANQGSEA. The CDR3 DNA is TGCAGCGCAAAAACAGGGGGCTCAGATACGCAGTATTTT. Translated, it gives CSAKTGGSDTQYF.

This clonotype was seen repeatedly, ten times or more. V gene TRBV30 combines with J gene TRBJ2-3; 7 bases agree with TRBD1. The CDR3 totals 15 residues. Trimming cost V 1 base and J 4 bases; bases outside gene matches: 8. Germline V gene lookup returns CDR1 GTSNPN and CDR2 SVGIG (reference sequence). The CDR3 DNA reads TGTGCCTGGAGTGGCGGCAGGGGGAACTCAGATACGCAGTATTTT. Its translation is CAWSGGRGNSDTQYF.

This clonotype was counted many times. This rearrangement joins TRBV4-1 to TRBJ2-7; D tentatively fits TRBD1 or TRBD2 (5 bases each). CDR1 and CDR2 from the germline V gene are MGHRA and YSYEKL. This CDR3 has 15 residues. Trimming took 3 bases from V and 0 from J, leaving 12 bases between them. The CDR3 here is CASSQWDGASYEQYF. CDR3 DNA: TGCGCCAGCAGCCAGTGGGACGGTGCCTCCTACGAGCAGTACTTC.

This clonotype occurred many times. CDR3 protein: CASSLGKPRNNEQFF. DNA for the CDR3: TGTGCCAGCAGCTTAGGCAAACCCAGGAACAATGAGCAGTTCTTC. The J gene is TRBJ2-1, the V gene TRBV7-9, with D hard to call. This CDR3 is built from 15 residues. Germline CDR1 SEHNR, CDR2 FQNEAQ (reference sequence). Trimming left V 1 base short and J 5 bases short, with 12 bases between.

This clonotype has ten or more counts. The chain is built from TRBV5-4 and TRBJ1-5; D is undetermined. Germline V CDR1 and CDR2: SGHNT, YYREEE (reference sequence). CDR3 length: 13 amino acids. The ends were cut back, 9 bases at V and 6 bases at J, with 16 bases in the middle. The CDR3 region is CATGPAIGQPQHF. The CDR3 DNA reads as TGTGCCACGGGCCCTGCCATAGGTCAGCCCCAGCATTTT.

The chain employs TRBV6-6 and TRBJ1-6, with D tentatively TRBD1 (5 bases). Germline V gene lookup returns CDR1 MNHNY and CDR2 SVGAGI (reference sequence). V gave up 6 bases and J gave up 8 bases, with 17 bases separating them. The CDR3 consists of 15 residues. Here the CDR3 reads CASSLHGAGYSPLHF. The CDR3 DNA is TGTGCCAGCAGCCTTCATGGGGCTGGGTATTCACCCCTCCACTTT.

The chain carries TRBV12-3 or TRBV12-4 and TRBJ1-1; D is unclear. Trimming left V 5 bases short and J 5 bases short, with 12 bases between. This CDR3 has 13 residues. CDR3 sequence (DNA): TGTGCCAGCAGTCTTCAGACGGGAACTGAAGCTTTCTTT. Amino acids: CASSLQTGTEAFF.

Many counts were recorded for this clonotype. The chain combines TRBV29-1 with TRBJ2-5; 8 bases are a match to TRBD1. The V gene end was trimmed by 7 bases and the J gene end by 5 bases; junction bases not matched to a gene: 6. CDR3 size: 12 residues. Looked up from germline, CDR1 is SQVTM and CDR2 is ANQGSEA. The CDR3 nucleotides read TGCAGCGCTACTCAGGGGGCTGAGACCCAGTACTTC. Residues: CSATQGAETQYF.

The sample holds many counts of this clonotype. CDR3 residues: CASSQILSRDRGPSPLHF. Here the CDR3 DNA reads TGCGCCAGCAGCCAGATCCTTTCCCGGGACAGGGGGCCGTCACCCCTCCACTTT. This rearrangement joins TRBV4-1 to TRBJ1-6; 12 bases align to TRBD1. CDR3 length: 18 amino acids. Germline CDR1 is MGHRA and CDR2 is YSYEKL. With V trimmed by 3 bases and J by 10 bases, 13 bases remained unmatched.

The rearrangement uses TRBV2 and TRBJ2-2; 7 bases fit TRBD1. The CDR3 spans 17 residues. Germline V gives CDR1 SNHLY, CDR2 FYNNEI. Losses at the gene ends were 0 bases for V and 3 bases for J; bases not matched to a gene: 7. DNA for the CDR3: TGTGCCAGCAGTGAAGCGAAAAGGGGGCGAGACACCGGGGAGCTGTTTTTT. Its protein product is CASSEAKRGRDTGELFF.

The sample holds many counts of this clonotype. The V and J genes are TRBV12-3 or TRBV12-4 and TRBJ2-7; D remains unclear. This CDR3 is 12 amino acids long. Trimming took off 6 bases at V and 3 bases at J, with 9 bases between the two ends. In DNA, the CDR3 is TGTGCCAGCAGCCACTTCTACTACGAGCAGTACTTC. Its protein is CASSHFYYEQYF.

The V and J genes are TRBV12-3 or TRBV12-4 and TRBJ2-4, with D hard to call. The germline V and J ends were trimmed by 3 bases and 8 bases, with 5 bases remaining between them. The CDR3 runs to 11 residues. As DNA, the CDR3 is TGTGCCAGCAGTTTTTTTGACATTCAGTACTTC. This gives the protein CASSFFDIQYF.